The 29 T cell receptor beta chains below were found in one sample sequenced in a study of T cells in Graves' hyperthyroidism and ophthalmopathy. RNA transcripts yielded amplified TCR beta CDR3 regions. An initial round of RT-PCR targeting the TCR CDR3 relied on the HTBI primer set. TCRdb called the multiplex PCR reads again in MiXCR, with one record for every CDR3 protein. The repertoire holds around 350,000 distinct CDR3 sequences, approximately 19% seen once, with about 4% in the top ten. What was sequenced was blood. These receptors were collected from a young woman with Graves' hyperthyroidism.

This clonotype showed up just a few times. The genes are TRBV20-1 and TRBJ1-2, with unresolved D. The CDR3 spans 10 residues. V lost 6 bases and J 8 bases, leaving 10 bases between the germline ends. Germline CDR1 and CDR2: DFQATT and SNEGSKA (reference sequence). This CDR3 reads CSAPAPGYTF. CDR3 in DNA: TGCAGTGCCCCGGCGCCCGGCTACACCTTC.

This clonotype appeared many times. The rearrangement uses TRBV28 and TRBJ1-5; D unresolved. V lost 6 bases, J lost 9 bases, and 9 bases lay in between. There are 11 residues in the CDR3. In germline, CDR1 is MDHEN, CDR2 SYDVKM. For the CDR3, the DNA is TGTGCCAGCAGCCCCACTGGGCCCCAGCATTTT. It yields the protein CASSPTGPQHF.

This clonotype was recorded only once. The V gene is TRBV6-1, the J gene TRBJ2-5, with D tentatively TRBD2 (7 bases). The CDR3 has 15 residues. The V end was cut by 4 bases, the J end by 5 bases, with 17 bases between. Per the germline V gene, CDR1 is MNHNS and CDR2 is SASEGT. The CDR3 bases are TGTGCCAGCAGTGTTGTCGCGGGGGCCGAGGAGACCCAGTACTTC. Amino acids: CASSVVAGAEETQYF.

This rearrangement joins TRBV27 to TRBJ2-2, with D perhaps TRBD1 or TRBD2 (6 bases each). Trimming shortened V by 3 bases and J by 6 bases, and 11 bases separated the two germline ends. The germline V gene encodes CDR1 MNHEY and CDR2 SMNVEV (reference sequence). This CDR3 is built from 14 residues. CDR3: CASSLGGGSGELFF. DNA for the CDR3: TGTGCCAGCAGTTTGGGGGGCGGTTCCGGGGAGCTGTTTTTT.

Details on this clonotype: One end of the junction fails to match germline, which may point to a read error. This chain links TRBV3-1 with TRBJ1-1; D unclear. The CDR3 is 13 amino acids. Germline values: CDR1 LGHDT, CDR2 YNNKEL (reference sequence). CDR3 loop: CASSQGVNTEACF. The CDR3 coding sequence is TGTGCCAGCAGCCAAGGGGTGAACACTGAAGCTTGCTTT.

About this clonotype itself: One junction end does not reproduce the germline sequence, and a read error may be involved. The chain is built from TRBV7-2 and TRBJ1-1; no clear D. Germline loops: CDR1 SGHTA, CDR2 FQGNSA. This CDR3 has 16 residues. In DNA, the CDR3 is TGTGCCAGCAGCTTAGGGCGTAAGAGGTTGAGCACTGGAGCTTTCTTT. Protein product: CASSLGRKRLSTGAFF.

The rearrangement joins TRBV19 to TRBJ1-1; D not certain. The CDR3 is made up of 13 amino acids. Germline CDR1 reads LNHDA; CDR2 reads SQIVND (reference sequence). V lost 10 bases and J lost 11, with 23 bases in between. The CDR3 reads CANRNRAPFPAFF. The CDR3 coding sequence is TGTGCCAATCGGAATCGGGCCCCGTTTCCTGCTTTCTTT.

This clonotype was counted only a few times. Here the CDR3 reads CAWGKQGPFTGELFF. CDR3 coding DNA: TGTGCCTGGGGAAAACAGGGGCCCTTCACCGGGGAGCTGTTTTTT. The chain uses TRBV30 and TRBJ2-2, with 7 bases matching TRBD1. The V and J ends lost 5 bases and 4 bases, in that order; junction bases with no gene match: 10. CDR1 and CDR2 (germline): GTSNPN, SVGIG (reference sequence). The CDR3 spans 15 residues.

The V call is TRBV11-2, the J call TRBJ2-7; no firm D call. Germline V gene data show CDR1 as SGHAT and CDR2 as FQNNGV. The CDR3 covers 11 residues. V was pared by 7 bases and J by 7 bases, with 11 bases between. The CDR3 DNA follows: TGTGCCAGCACCCGCCGAGCGGAGCAGTACTTC. Translation gives CASTRRAEQYF.

Ten or more counts support this clonotype. The rearrangement joins TRBV12-3 or TRBV12-4 to TRBJ2-7, with 9 bases lining up with TRBD1. The CDR3 runs 14 residues. The V gene end was trimmed by 6 bases and the J gene end by 0 bases; junction bases not matched to a gene: 3. CDR3 region: CASRRTGDSYEQYF. The DNA of the CDR3 is TGTGCCAGCAGGCGGACAGGGGACTCCTACGAGCAGTACTTC.

This clonotype was seen many times. The V gene is TRBV3-1, the J gene TRBJ2-7; no clear D gene. This CDR3 has 12 residues. Trimming removed 1 base at V and 7 bases at J, with 8 bases between. The germline gives CDR1 LGHDT, CDR2 YNNKEL (reference sequence). In DNA form, the CDR3 reads TGTGCCAGCAGCCAAGTAGCCTTTGAGCAGTACTTC. It codes for CASSQVAFEQYF.

Details on this clonotype: Since a much larger clone is just one base distant, this may be a read error. The genes are TRBV20-1 and TRBJ2-7; 10 bases match TRBD1. The CDR3 has 13 residues. The germline V gene encodes CDR1 DFQATT and CDR2 SNEGSKA (reference sequence). V gave up 1 base and J gave up 3 bases; unmatched junction bases: 0. The CDR3 DNA is TGCAGTGCTAGAGGGACAGGGGGCTACGAGCAGTACTTC. Translated, it gives CSARGTGGYEQYF.

Many counts were recorded for this clonotype. This chain uses TRBV28 with TRBJ1-2; unclear D gene. The germline V gene has CDR1 MDHEN and CDR2 SYDVKM. Trimming removed 5 bases from V and 0 bases from J, with 13 bases in between. This CDR3 has 15 amino acids. The CDR3 nucleotides read TGTGCCAGCAGTCGGTTCAGCTGGGCTAACTATGGCTACACCTTC. It specifies CASSRFSWANYGYTF.

This clonotype was counted many times. This sequence may be a read error, since a much larger clone differs from it by one base. J is TRBJ2-5 and V is TRBV12-3 or TRBV12-4; 11 nucleotides agree with TRBD1. This CDR3 is built from 14 residues. The chain's CDR3 is CASSGQGAQETKYF. CDR3 nucleotide sequence: TGTGCCAGCAGTGGACAGGGGGCCCAAGAGACCAAGTACTTC.

In its sample, this clonotype was seen many times. The genes are TRBV6-1 and TRBJ1-3, with D maybe TRBD1 (5 bases). Germline CDR1 reads MNHNS; CDR2 reads SASEGT. This CDR3 region has 17 residues. The V gene lost 2 bases and the J gene lost 1 base, with 15 bases spanning the gap. The CDR3 sequence is CASSESGAGTSGNTIYF. CDR3 nucleotides: TGTGCCAGCAGTGAATCCGGGGCGGGGACGTCTGGAAACACCATATATTTT.

This chain connects TRBV12-3 or TRBV12-4 to TRBJ2-7; D possibly corresponds to TRBD1 (6 bases). V shed 7 bases and J shed 2 bases, with 21 bases lying between them. The CDR3 sequence is 16 residues long. CDR3 in DNA: TGTGCCAGCACCTCCAAACCTGACAGGCCGCCCTACGAGCAGTACTTC. Protein sequence: CASTSKPDRPPYEQYF.

This clonotype was detected ten times or more. V is TRBV19 and J is TRBJ1-2, with TRBD1 identical over 7 bases. CDR1 is LNHDA and CDR2 is SQIVND in the germline V gene (reference sequence). J gave up 8 bases and V 5 bases, and 11 bases lay outside the gene matches. The CDR3 is made up of 14 amino acids. The CDR3 coding sequence is TGTGCCAGTAGTCTCCAGACAGGGACGGGAGGCTACACCTTC. It translates to CASSLQTGTGGYTF.

This clonotype appeared many times. The V call is TRBV7-8, the J call TRBJ2-5; no clear D. This CDR3 is built from 16 residues. Deletions cut 1 base from V and 0 bases from J, with 12 bases between. Germline V gene data show CDR1 as SGHVS and CDR2 as FQNEAQ. The CDR3 spells CASSLGTVSYQETQYF. CDR3 nucleotides: TGTGCCAGCAGCTTAGGCACAGTATCGTACCAAGAGACCCAGTACTTC.

V and J are TRBV30 and TRBJ2-7; no clear D. Looked up from germline, CDR1 is GTSNPN and CDR2 is SVGIG (reference sequence). The CDR3 is made up of 12 amino acids. Trimming stripped 1 base from V and 5 bases from J, with 9 bases between. The CDR3 coding sequence is TGTGCCTGGAGTGAGGGTTTCGACGAGCAGTACTTC. It yields the protein CAWSEGFDEQYF.

This clonotype was counted many times. Because the CDR3 is missing its conserved closing phenylalanine or tryptophan, this is likely a read error. The chain recombines TRBV6-5 with TRBJ2-7; possible D gene TRBD2, 6 bases. V lost 2 bases and J 5 bases, leaving 16 bases between the germline ends. The length of the CDR3 is 15 residues. CDR1 and CDR2 (germline): MNHEY, SVGAGI. For the CDR3, the DNA is TGTGCCAGCAGTTACCAGGGACTGGCCCCCGACGAGCAGTACCTC. It yields the protein CASSYQGLAPDEQYL.

V gene TRBV6-1 combines with J gene TRBJ2-7; TRBD1 aligns across 8 bases. This CDR3 spans 14 amino acids. Looked up from germline, CDR1 is MNHNS and CDR2 is SASEGT. Trimming took 5 bases from V and 5 from J; bases not matched to a gene: 8. The CDR3 loop reads CASSTWTGLDEQYF. The DNA of the CDR3 is TGTGCCAGCAGTACCTGGACAGGGCTGGACGAGCAGTACTTC.

The chain has TRBV19 and TRBJ2-2; D possibly corresponds to TRBD1 (5 bases). This CDR3 is 14 amino acids long. V dropped 5 bases and J dropped 4 bases, with 11 bases sitting between them. The germline V gene has CDR1 LNHDA and CDR2 SQIVND (reference sequence). CDR3 in amino acids: CASSPQGLTGELFF. The CDR3 nucleotides read TGTGCCAGTAGTCCCCAGGGCCTCACCGGGGAGCTGTTTTTT.

This clonotype has ten or more counts. A read error may explain this, as a much larger clone is one base away. The chain couples TRBV20-1 to TRBJ1-1; D is uncertain. Germline V gene data show CDR1 as DFQATT and CDR2 as SNEGSKA (reference sequence). The CDR3 is 14 amino acids. DNA for the CDR3: TGCAGTGCTAGAGATATCCACACGAACGCTGAAGCTTTCTTT. Residues: CSARDIHTNAEAFF.

At least ten counts were recorded for this clonotype. The J gene is TRBJ2-6, the V gene TRBV12-3 or TRBV12-4, with TRBD1 identical over 8 bases. J gave up 1 base and V 5 bases, and 10 bases lay outside the gene matches. This CDR3 region has 18 residues. The CDR3 loop reads CASSLDRGRGSGANVLTF. The CDR3 DNA sequence: TGTGCCAGCAGTCTTGACAGGGGACGTGGGTCTGGGGCCAACGTCCTGACTTTC.

This clonotype was counted at least ten times. This chain links TRBV12-3 or TRBV12-4 with TRBJ1-2; weak D call: TRBD1 (5 bases). This CDR3 spans 13 amino acids. Trimming took off 4 bases at V and 4 bases at J, with 10 bases between the two ends. CDR3 sequence: CASSSRVGYGYTF. CDR3 DNA sequence: TGTGCCAGCAGTTCCAGGGTCGGCTATGGCTACACCTTC.

This rearrangement joins TRBV29-1 to TRBJ1-1, with TRBD1 matching over 7 bases. The length of the CDR3 is 12 residues. Trimming removed 7 bases from V and 2 bases from J; junction bases left unmatched: 4. Germline CDR1 reads SQVTM; CDR2 reads ANQGSEA. CDR3 DNA: TGCAGCGGCGGGGACAGCAACACTGAAGCTTTCTTT. Its translation: CSGGDSNTEAFF.

Only a few counts were recorded for this clonotype. J is TRBJ1-1 and V is TRBV29-1; D ambiguous. The germline V gene has CDR1 SQVTM and CDR2 ANQGSEA. The CDR3 sequence is 11 residues long. Trimming removed 0 bases at V and 9 bases at J, with 8 bases between. DNA of the CDR3: TGCAGCGTTGAAGATGGGTGGAAAGCTTTCTTT. Translated, it gives CSVEDGWKAFF. The full variable domain, with the rest looked up from reference TRBV29-1 and TRBJ1-1, is SAVISQKPSRDICQRGTSLTIQCQVDSQVTMMFWYRQQPGQSLTLIATANQGSEATYESGFVIDKFPISRPNLTFSTLTVSNMSPEDSSIYLCSVEDGWKAFFGQGTRLTVV.

The sample holds many counts of this clonotype. The V call is TRBV12-3 or TRBV12-4, the J call TRBJ1-2, with 8 nucleotides matching TRBD1. The V gene end was trimmed by 6 bases and the J gene end by 6 bases; junction bases not matched to a gene: 9. The CDR3 is made up of 14 amino acids. The CDR3 sequence: CASRHPDRGHGYTF. The CDR3 DNA reads as TGTGCCAGCAGGCACCCCGACAGGGGACATGGCTACACCTTC.

In this sample, this clonotype turned up many times. The chain links TRBV7-2 to TRBJ1-1; D is ambiguous. Trimming took 2 bases from V and 7 from J, leaving 17 bases between them. The CDR3 loop spans 15 amino acids. The germline CDR1 and CDR2 sequences are SGHTA and FQGNSA. The CDR3 DNA reads TGTGCCAGCAGCTTACTGACCTCCAATTTTATTGAAGCTTTCTTT. This sequence encodes CASSLLTSNFIEAFF.